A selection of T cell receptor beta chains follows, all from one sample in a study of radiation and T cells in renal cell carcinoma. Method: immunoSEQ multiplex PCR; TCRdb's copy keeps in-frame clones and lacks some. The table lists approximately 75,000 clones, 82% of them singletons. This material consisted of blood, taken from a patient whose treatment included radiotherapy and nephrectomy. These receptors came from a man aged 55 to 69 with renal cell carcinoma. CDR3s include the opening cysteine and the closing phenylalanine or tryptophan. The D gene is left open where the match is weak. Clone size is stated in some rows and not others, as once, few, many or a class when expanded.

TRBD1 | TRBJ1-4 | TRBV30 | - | TGTGCCTGGAATGGTGCCCTAACAGGGGGTAGAGAAAAACTGTTTTTT | CAWNGALTGGREKLFF
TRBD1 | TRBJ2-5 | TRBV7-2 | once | TGTGCCAGCAGCTTAGCGCTCAGGGGGCGTGAGACCCAGTACTTC | CASSLALRGRETQYF
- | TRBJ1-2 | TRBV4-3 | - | TGCGCCAGCAGCCAAGACATCGCTAACTATGGCTACACCTTC | CASSQDIANYGYTF
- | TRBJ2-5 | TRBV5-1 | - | TGCGCCAGCAGCTCGTCTACGGCGCCGGGAGGGGGCGCGGGGACCCAGTACTTC | CASSSSTAPGGGAGTQYF
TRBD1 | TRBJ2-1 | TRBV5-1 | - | TGCGCCAGCAGCTTGGGACAGGGCCGGAGGGAGCAGTTCTTC | CASSLGQGRREQFF
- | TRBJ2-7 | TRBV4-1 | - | TGCGCCAGCAGCCAAGGACGAACAAAGACCTACGAGCAGTACTTC | CASSQGRTKTYEQYF
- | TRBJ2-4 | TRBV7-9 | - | TGTGCCAGCAGCGTACAGGGTGGCCAAGGTCCGGAGGCCAAAAACATTCAGTACTTC | CASSVQGGQGPEAKNIQYF
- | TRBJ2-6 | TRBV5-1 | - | TGCGCCAGCAGATCCCAAATGACTGGGGCCAACGTCCTGACTTTC | CASRSQMTGANVLTF
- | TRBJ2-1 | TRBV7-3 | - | TGTGCCAGCAGCCTGACCCTCTACAATGAGCAGTTCTTC | CASSLTLYNEQFF
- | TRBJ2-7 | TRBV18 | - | TGTGCCAGCTCACCACCAGGGCTGACCTACGAGCAGTACTTC | CASSPPGLTYEQYF
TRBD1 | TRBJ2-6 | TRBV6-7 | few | TGTGCCAGCAGTTACGTTCGTGGCTCGGACAGGGACCACTCTGGGGCCAACGTCCTGACTTTC | CASSYVRGSDRDHSGANVLTF
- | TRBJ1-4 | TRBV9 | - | TGTGCCAGCAGCGTAGGAGTGAGGGATAATGAAAAACTGTTTTTT | CASSVGVRDNEKLFF
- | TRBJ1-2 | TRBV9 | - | TGTGCCAGCAGCGAACCGACCGGCTTCTATGGCTACACCTTC | CASSEPTGFYGYTF
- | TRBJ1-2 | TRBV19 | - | TGTGCCAGTAGTATGAGGGCTGACTATGGCTACACCTTC | CASSMRADYGYTF
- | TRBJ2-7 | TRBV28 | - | TGTGCCAGCACTCATAGAGGCTCCAATACCTACGAGCAGTACTTC | CASTHRGSNTYEQYF
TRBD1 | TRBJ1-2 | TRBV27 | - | TGTGCCAGCAGTTCACAGGGGACTGGCTACACCTTC | CASSSQGTGYTF
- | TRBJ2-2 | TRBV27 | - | TGTGCCAGCAGTTTAAACAGGATAAACACCGGGGAGCTGTTTTTT | CASSLNRINTGELFF
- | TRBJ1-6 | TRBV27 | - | TGTGCCAGCAGTCCATCCGGGTCTTGGTCTTCTAATTCACCCCTCCACTTT | CASSPSGSWSSNSPLHF
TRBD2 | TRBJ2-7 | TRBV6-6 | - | TGTGCCAGCAACTACCTAGGGGGGACTAGGGGCTACGAGCAGTACTTC | CASNYLGGTRGYEQYF
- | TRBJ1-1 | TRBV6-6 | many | TGTGCCAGCAGTTACTCTTCGACAGGTCGCTTGACTTTCTTT | CASSYSSTGRLTFF
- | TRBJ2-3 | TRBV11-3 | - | TGTGCCAGCAAACCAGGGGACACAGATACGCAGTATTTT | CASKPGDTDTQYF
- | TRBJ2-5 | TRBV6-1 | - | TGTGCCAGCAGAGTAGTAGAGACCCAGTACTTC | CASRVVETQYF
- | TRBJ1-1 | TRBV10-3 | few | TGTGCCATCAGGCGGTCAGGGGAGGATACTGAAGCTTTCTTT | CAIRRSGEDTEAFF
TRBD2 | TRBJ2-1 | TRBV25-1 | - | TGTGCCAGCAGTGAATGGACTAGAGGGGACGGTGAGCAGTTCTTC | CASSEWTRGDGEQFF
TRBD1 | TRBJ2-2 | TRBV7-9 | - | TGTGCCAGCAGCTTAGGGACAGGGGACACCGGGGAGCTGTTTTTT | CASSLGTGDTGELFF
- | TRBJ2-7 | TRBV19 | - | TGTGCCAGTAGTATAGCCGCCAGTCCCGCCTACGAGCAGTACTTC | CASSIAASPAYEQYF
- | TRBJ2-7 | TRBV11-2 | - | TGTGCCAGCAGCTTAGACAGGACAGTTTATCAGTACTTC | CASSLDRTVYQYF
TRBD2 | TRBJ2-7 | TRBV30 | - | TGTGCCTGGAGTGTGTCAGCGGGACAGCAGTACTTC | CAWSVSAGQQYF
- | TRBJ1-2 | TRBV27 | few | TGTGCCAGCAGCCCCACAGGGCTTCGTGGCTACACCTTC | CASSPTGLRGYTF
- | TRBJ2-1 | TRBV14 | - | TGTGCCAGCAGCCACTCGGGGCCGGATGAGCAGTTCTTC | CASSHSGPDEQFF
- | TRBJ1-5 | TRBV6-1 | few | TGTGCCAGCACCAGGGCCAATCAGCCCCAGCATTTT | CASTRANQPQHF
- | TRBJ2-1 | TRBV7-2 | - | TGTGCCAGCAGCACCCGCACTGAGCAGTTCTTC | CASSTRTEQFF
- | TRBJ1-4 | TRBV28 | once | TGTGCCAGCAGTTTCGACTCGTATGGGAGGTCTGAAAAACTGTTTTTT | CASSFDSYGRSEKLFF
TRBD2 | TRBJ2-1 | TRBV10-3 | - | TGTGCCACCGATGACCTAGCGGGAGAGCAGTTCTTC | CATDDLAGEQFF
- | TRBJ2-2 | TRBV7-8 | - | TGTGCCAGCAGCCCCCTGAACACCGGGGAGCTGTTTTTT | CASSPLNTGELFF
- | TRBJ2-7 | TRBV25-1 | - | TGTGCCAGCAGGAGCGACGAGCAGTACTTC | CASRSDEQYF
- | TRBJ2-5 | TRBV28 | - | TGTGCCAGCAGGCATGGTCGAGAGACCCAGTACTTC | CASRHGRETQYF
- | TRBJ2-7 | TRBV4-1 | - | TGCGCCAGCAGCCAAGAATTAAGCGTTTACGAGCAGTACTTC | CASSQELSVYEQYF
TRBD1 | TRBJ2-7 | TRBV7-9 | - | TGTGCCAGCAGCTCCACGACAGGGGAAGTCCACGAGCAGTACTTC | CASSSTTGEVHEQYF
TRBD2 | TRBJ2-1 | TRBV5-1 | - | TGCGCCAGCAGCTTTAGGGCGGGAGGGCCCAGTGAGCAGTTCTTC | CASSFRAGGPSEQFF
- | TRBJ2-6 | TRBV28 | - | TGTGCCAGCAGCCTCCCCTGGGGGAGCCGCAGGGCTGGGGCCAACGTCCTGACTTTC | CASSLPWGSRRAGANVLTF
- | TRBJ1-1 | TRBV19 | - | TGTGCCAGTAGTGGTGACAGGAACACTGAAGCTTTCTTT | CASSGDRNTEAFF
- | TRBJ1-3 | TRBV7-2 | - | TGTGCCAGCAGCTTAGGTCCAGGCTCTGGAAACACCATATATTTT | CASSLGPGSGNTIYF
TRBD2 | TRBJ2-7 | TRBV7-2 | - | TGTGCCAGCAGCTCTTTCGGGGGGGCCTACGAGCAGTACTTC | CASSSFGGAYEQYF
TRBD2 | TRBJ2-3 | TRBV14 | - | TGTGCCAGCAGCCCAAACGCCGGGACTAGCGGGCGCGATACGCAGTATTTT | CASSPNAGTSGRDTQYF
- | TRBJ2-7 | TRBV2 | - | TGTGCCAGCAGTAGGGGAGCGAGGAGGGGGTCCTACGAGCAGTACTTC | CASSRGARRGSYEQYF
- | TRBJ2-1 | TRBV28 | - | TGTGCCAGCAGTTTTAATACAGGCAACGATGAGCAGTTCTTC | CASSFNTGNDEQFF
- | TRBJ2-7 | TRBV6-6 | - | TGTGCCAGCAGTTACAACGTCGGTGCGGATACCTACGAGCAGTACTTC | CASSYNVGADTYEQYF